This T cell receptor (beta chain) was captured in a study of blood T cells in healthy people across ages. Overall study: Capture by template switching was about one barcoded beta molecule per two T cells.

General study points: Naive CD4+ cell counts and diversity both ran higher in long-lived than in aged donors.

This clonotype was observed a few times. The target antigen is unknown. For the second PCR, which ran for about 7 to 12 cycles, a sample-barcoded 5' primer and a J-beta primer mix were used. All samples gave at least 2.5 million CDR3-containing paired-end reads. TCRdb ran MiXCR on the 5' RACE reads and lists one entry per CDR3 protein. In the table there are approximately 760,000 distinct CDR3 sequences, approximately 25% of which are singletons. Per germline, CDR1 SQVTM and CDR2 ANQGSEA. The J segment lost 8 bases and the V segment lost 6 bases, leaving 14 bases of the junction unmatched. The CDR3 sequence is 15 residues long. These same records also appear under a second study, on T cells of mothers and their children. As that report states: Among related mother-child pairs, overlap was slightly higher than in unrelated pairs, though not significantly.

This clonotype was sampled from a boy aged 5-17 years in good health. Sample: blood. V gene TRBV29-1 combines with J gene TRBJ2-1; 9 nucleotides align to TRBD2. The CDR3 DNA reads as TGCAGCGTGGGAATGGGGGCGGGAGGGCCCGATGAGCAGTTCTTC. Residues: CSVGMGAGGPDEQFF.